These 24 T cell receptor beta chains originate from one sample sequenced in a study of shared clonotypes between healthy human individuals. Naive CD8 cells comprised CD45RO-negative, CCR7-positively selected cells, excluding terminally differentiated effector memory CD45RA+ cells. Assay used: immunoSEQ multiplex PCR; TCRdb lists only in-frame clones, some missing. The sample has roughly 770,000 clones, around 96% seen once. Sequencing was carried out using naive CD8+ T cells sorted from blood. These receptors all come from a young man in good health.

Note on this clone: At the DNA level, this CDR3 is encoded by other sequences in the same sample as well. This chain connects TRBV6-5 to TRBJ2-5; no reliable D call. Germline CDR1 MNHEY, CDR2 SVGAGI. Trimming stripped 0 bases from V and 5 bases from J, with 4 bases between. The CDR3 has 12 residues. Written as DNA, the CDR3 is TGTGCCAGCAGTTACTCCCAGGAGACCCAGTACTTC. Protein product: CASSYSQETQYF.

A single count supports this clone. This chain links TRBV5-1 with TRBJ2-1; 7 nucleotides match TRBD2. This CDR3 spans 15 amino acids. Trimming took 4 bases from V and 3 from J; bases not matched to a gene: 7. Germline lookup yields CDR1 SGHRS and CDR2 YFSETQ. CDR3 coding DNA: TGCGCCAGCAGCGAGTGGCGGGAGAACTACAATGAGCAGTTCTTC. Protein sequence: CASSEWRENYNEQFF.

J is TRBJ2-3 and V is TRBV27; D is tentatively TRBD1 or TRBD2 (5 bases each). The length of the CDR3 is 16 residues. Germline lookup yields CDR1 MNHEY and CDR2 SMNVEV (reference sequence). Trimming took 4 bases from V and 4 from J, leaving 18 bases between them. DNA of the CDR3: TGTGCCAGCAGTTCGGTACTGACATTGGGGGCAGATACGCAGTATTTT. It is translated as CASSSVLTLGADTQYF.

CDR3 in amino acids: CASSLVQENYNEQFF. The CDR3 nucleotides are TGTGCCAGCAGCTTAGTTCAGGAGAATTACAATGAGCAGTTCTTC. The chain combines TRBV7-9 with TRBJ2-1; no clear D gene. The CDR3 has 15 amino acids. Trimming took off 1 base at V and 4 bases at J, with 11 bases between the two ends. CDR1 SEHNR and CDR2 FQNEAQ come from the germline V gene (reference sequence).

This clone is a singleton in its sample. This rearrangement joins TRBV27 to TRBJ2-7; no clear D gene. CDR3 length: 13 residues. Trimming shortened V by 2 bases and J by 4 bases, and 9 bases separated the two germline ends. Germline CDR1 and CDR2: MNHEY and SMNVEV (reference sequence). The CDR3 bases are TGTGCCAGCAGTTTAGGCCCGAAATACGAGCAGTACTTC. Translating gives CASSLGPKYEQYF.

The CDR3 here is CASSHLMGNTEAFF. The CDR3 bases are TGCGCCAGCAGCCATCTCATGGGTAACACTGAAGCTTTCTTT. The J gene is TRBJ1-1, the V gene TRBV4-3; D remains ambiguous. Germline values: CDR1 LGHNA, CDR2 YSLEER. The CDR3 runs 14 residues. V was cut by 3 bases and J by 2 bases, with 10 bases left in between.

The chain joins TRBV2 to TRBJ2-5; 8 nucleotides agree with TRBD2. The germline gives CDR1 SNHLY, CDR2 FYNNEI. With 7 bases clipped from V and 9 bases from J, the junction kept 4 bases outside the gene matches. The CDR3 has 11 amino acids. CDR3 in amino acids: CASNPGGAQYF. The CDR3 bases are TGTGCCAGCAATCCCGGGGGGGCCCAGTACTTC.

This chain links TRBV13 with TRBJ2-7, with TRBD2 matching over 7 bases. From germline, CDR1 is PRHDT and CDR2 FYEKMQ (reference sequence). The J segment lost 1 base and the V segment lost 5 bases, leaving 5 bases of the junction unmatched. The CDR3 has 14 amino acids. The CDR3 spells CASSAGDRSYEQYF. The CDR3, as DNA: TGTGCCAGCAGCGCGGGGGACCGATCCTACGAGCAGTACTTC.

The rearrangement joins TRBV9 to TRBJ2-5; TRBD2 might be the D (6 bases). The germline gives CDR1 SGDLS, CDR2 YYNGEE. With 2 bases removed from V and 5 bases from J, the gap between germline ends came to 19 bases. This CDR3 is built from 16 residues. The CDR3 reads CASSVGGRLHSETQYF. The CDR3 region has the DNA TGTGCCAGCAGCGTGGGGGGAAGGTTGCACTCTGAGACCCAGTACTTC.

The gene calls are TRBV29-1 and TRBJ1-3; no definite D call. Germline-derived CDR1 and CDR2 are SQVTM and ANQGSEA. Trimming left V 3 bases short and J 1 base short, with 10 bases between. This CDR3 has 14 residues. The CDR3 loop reads CSVDPSESGNTIYF. For the CDR3, the DNA is TGCAGCGTTGATCCATCGGAATCTGGAAACACCATATATTTT. Supplemented by reference TRBV29-1 and TRBJ1-3, the full variable domain reads SAVISQKPSRDICQRGTSLTIQCQVDSQVTMMFWYRQQPGQSLTLIATANQGSEATYESGFVIDKFPISRPNLTFSTLTVSNMSPEDSSIYLCSVDPSESGNTIYFGEGSWLTVV.

This clone was found once. The chain carries TRBV7-9 and TRBJ1-1; D is unclear. CDR1 SEHNR and CDR2 FQNEAQ come from the germline V gene (reference sequence). Trimming left V 5 bases short and J 0 bases short, with 13 bases between. The CDR3 covers 15 residues. This CDR3 reads CASSPQPSVNTEAFF. The CDR3 DNA sequence: TGTGCCAGCAGCCCACAACCCAGCGTGAACACTGAAGCTTTCTTT.

This chain connects TRBV7-9 to TRBJ1-1; D is ambiguous. There are 12 residues in the CDR3. V was pared by 4 bases and J by 1 base, with 4 bases between. Germline CDR1 SEHNR, CDR2 FQNEAQ (reference sequence). The CDR3 loop reads CASSSQNTEAFF. The CDR3 region has the DNA TGTGCCAGCAGCTCCCAGAACACTGAAGCTTTCTTT.

This clone was observed a handful of times. The chain employs TRBV7-6 and TRBJ2-1; TRBD2 agrees at 9 bases. This CDR3 is built from 17 residues. Germline CDR1 SGHVS, CDR2 FNYEAQ. Trimming removed 3 bases from V and 4 bases from J; junction bases left unmatched: 10. In DNA, the CDR3 is TGTGCCAGCAGCTTCCTCCTGGGCGGGAGGGAGTACAATGAGCAGTTCTTC. It codes for CASSFLLGGREYNEQFF.

Worth noting for this clone: Other DNA sequences within the sample encode an identical CDR3. V and J are TRBV27 and TRBJ2-2; D unresolved. CDR3 size: 13 residues. V was shortened by 0 bases and J by 4 bases, with 3 bases between the two germline ends. The V gene's germline CDR1 is MNHEY and CDR2 SMNVEV (reference sequence). The CDR3 region has the DNA TGTGCCAGCAGTTTATCGTCCACCGGGGAGCTGTTTTTT. This codes for CASSLSSTGELFF.

The chain has TRBV4-1 and TRBJ2-7, with 7 positions matching TRBD1. Germline V lookup: CDR1 MGHRA, CDR2 YSYEKL. This CDR3 region has 17 residues. The V gene end was trimmed by 1 base and the J gene end by 3 bases; junction bases not matched to a gene: 12. The CDR3, as DNA: TGCGCCAGCAGCCAAGCCCTGCTACCGGACAGGTTCTACGAGCAGTACTTC. It is translated as CASSQALLPDRFYEQYF.

This chain joins TRBV2 and TRBJ2-5; 7 bases line up with TRBD2. V shed 6 bases and J 3 bases; nucleotides not matched to a gene: 13. Germline CDR1 SNHLY, CDR2 FYNNEI. The CDR3 sequence is 16 residues long. CDR3 residues: CASSASRTREEETQYF. The CDR3, as DNA: TGTGCCAGCAGCGCTAGTCGGACTAGGGAGGAAGAGACCCAGTACTTC.

The CDR3 is CASSLHGQGDYGYTF. The CDR3, as DNA: TGTGCCAGCAGTTTACACGGACAGGGAGACTATGGCTACACCTTC. The V and J genes are TRBV27 and TRBJ1-2, with TRBD1 matching 8 bases. CDR3 length equals 15 residues. V shed 2 bases and J 3 bases; nucleotides not matched to a gene: 5. CDR1 is MNHEY and CDR2 is SMNVEV in the germline V gene (reference sequence).

This chain joins TRBV11-2 and TRBJ2-1; 8 nucleotides match TRBD2. Germline V gene data show CDR1 as SGHAT and CDR2 as FQNNGV. This CDR3 is 15 amino acids long. V was clipped by 5 bases and J by 2 bases; unmatched bases: 5. The CDR3 nucleotides read TGTGCCAGCAGCCCGCGGGAGGACCCCTACAATGAGCAGTTCTTC. Translating gives CASSPREDPYNEQFF.

The chain uses TRBV5-5 and TRBJ1-4; TRBD1 is a possible D gene (5 bases). Germline-derived CDR1 and CDR2 are SGHKS and YYEKEE (reference sequence). The V end lost 5 bases, the J end lost 4 bases, and 15 bases lay between the germline ends. This CDR3 spans 15 amino acids. In nucleotides, the CDR3 is TGTGCCAGCAGAAGTTTAGGGGTTGATAATGAAAAACTGTTTTTT. It codes for CASRSLGVDNEKLFF.

The genes are TRBV29-1 and TRBJ1-3, with D possibly being TRBD1 (5 bases). The length of the CDR3 is 15 residues. The V gene's germline CDR1 is SQVTM and CDR2 ANQGSEA. Trimming stripped 2 bases from V and 4 bases from J, with 15 bases between. As DNA, the CDR3 is TGCAGCGTTGAATTAGCAGGACATAAGGGAAACACCATATATTTT. Encoded protein: CSVELAGHKGNTIYF. Complete variable domain (other parts from reference TRBV29-1 and TRBJ1-3): SAVISQKPSRDICQRGTSLTIQCQVDSQVTMMFWYRQQPGQSLTLIATANQGSEATYESGFVIDKFPISRPNLTFSTLTVSNMSPEDSSIYLCSVELAGHKGNTIYFGEGSWLTVV.

The genes are TRBV27 and TRBJ2-1, with D maybe TRBD2 (5 bases). The CDR3 extends over 14 amino acids. Trimming shortened V by 6 bases and J by 3 bases, and 12 bases separated the two germline ends. Germline lookup yields CDR1 MNHEY and CDR2 SMNVEV (reference sequence). The CDR3 protein is CASSQAGVYNEQFF. The CDR3 coding sequence is TGTGCCAGCAGCCAAGCCGGGGTCTACAATGAGCAGTTCTTC.

This chain connects TRBV27 to TRBJ2-1, with 14 bases identical to TRBD2. J gave up 8 bases and V 3 bases, and 3 bases lay outside the gene matches. CDR3 length equals 15 residues. Looked up from germline, CDR1 is MNHEY and CDR2 is SMNVEV (reference sequence). The CDR3 reads CASSFGTSGSYEQFF. CDR3 nucleotides: TGTGCCAGCAGTTTTGGGACTAGCGGGAGCTATGAGCAGTTCTTC.

The chain joins TRBV7-8 to TRBJ2-4; D possibly corresponds to TRBD2 (7 bases). Between the trimmed V and J ends, which lost 2 bases and 8 bases, there was a span of 13 bases. The CDR3 totals 14 residues. Per the germline V gene, CDR1 is SGHVS and CDR2 is FQNEAQ. Written as DNA, the CDR3 is TGTGCCAGCAGCTTATCGGGCGGGGGCGACATTCAGTACTTC. This sequence encodes CASSLSGGGDIQYF.

V usage is TRBV9 and J usage is TRBJ2-1, with TRBD1 as a possible D gene (5 bases). This CDR3 spans 11 amino acids. Germline V lookup: CDR1 SGDLS, CDR2 YYNGEE. Trimming stripped 3 bases from V and 10 bases from J, with 8 bases between. Here the CDR3 reads CASSEQGEQFF. The CDR3 nucleotides read TGTGCCAGCAGCGAGCAGGGCGAGCAGTTCTTC.